Each of the 20 T cell receptor beta chains below was sequenced from the same sample in a study of blood T cell repertoires in COVID-19. The protocol was immunoSEQ multiplex PCR, while the TCRdb copy is restricted to in-frame clones and leaves out a portion. Among fewer than 70,000 clones, 80% to 90% were seen once, and the ten largest hold 1.4%. The sequencing sample was made of peripheral blood. These receptors originate from an older woman with acute or convalescent COVID-19.

This clone was seen once. V and J are TRBV7-8 and TRBJ2-3, with TRBD2 identical over 13 bases. With V trimmed by 4 bases and J by 3 bases, 10 bases remained unmatched. CDR1 SGHVS and CDR2 FQNEAQ come from the germline V gene. This CDR3 has 18 residues. This CDR3 reads CASSYTRTSGGSTDTQYF. For the CDR3, the DNA is TGTGCCAGCAGCTATACTCGGACTAGCGGGGGATCAACAGATACGCAGTATTTT.

The chain is built from TRBV28 and TRBJ2-5; D possibly corresponds to TRBD1 (6 bases). Germline CDR1 MDHEN, CDR2 SYDVKM. The CDR3 is 14 amino acids. Trimming removed 6 bases from V and 4 bases from J, with 15 bases in between. The CDR3 coding sequence is TGTGCCAGCAGGATGCTACAGGGTCGAGAGACCCAGTACTTC. Its translation: CASRMLQGRETQYF.

This clone came up a few times. V gene TRBV19 combines with J gene TRBJ2-1; 9 nucleotides match TRBD2. This CDR3 is built from 15 residues. CDR1 and CDR2 from the germline V gene are LNHDA and SQIVND (reference sequence). With V trimmed by 5 bases and J by 2 bases, 4 bases remained unmatched. CDR3 amino acids: CASSETSGPYNEQFF. CDR3 DNA: TGTGCCAGTAGTGAAACTAGCGGGCCCTACAATGAGCAGTTCTTC.

This clone was recorded once. V gene TRBV6-5 combines with J gene TRBJ1-1, with 8 nucleotides matching TRBD1. The CDR3 length is 14 residues. Germline V gene lookup returns CDR1 MNHEY and CDR2 SVGAGI. V lost 6 bases, J lost 7 bases, and 10 bases stayed unmatched. The CDR3 bases are TGTGCCAGCAGCCCCGGACAGGGAGACTTTGAAGCTTTCTTT. Its protein is CASSPGQGDFEAFF.

The gene calls are TRBV5-6 and TRBJ2-7; 7 bases align to TRBD1. The germline gives CDR1 SGHDT, CDR2 YYEEEE. The V segment lost 4 bases and the J segment 1 base; nucleotides outside the gene matches: 5. The CDR3 is 14 residues long. Here the CDR3 DNA reads TGTGCCAGCAGCGTTCCGGGACAGTCCTACGAGCAGTACTTC. This encodes CASSVPGQSYEQYF. Complete variable domain (other parts from reference TRBV5-6 and TRBJ2-7): DAGVTQSPTHLIKTRGQQVTLRCSPKSGHDTVSWYQQALGQGPQFIFQYYEEEERQRGNFPDRFSGHQFPNYSSELNVNALLLGDSALYLCASSVPGQSYEQYFGPGTRLTVT.

The rearrangement joins TRBV6-5 to TRBJ1-1; TRBD1 matches 9 bases. CDR3 length: 15 residues. Looked up from germline, CDR1 is MNHEY and CDR2 is SVGAGI. V was clipped by 10 bases and J by 4 bases; unmatched bases: 13. The CDR3 DNA follows: TGTGCCAACAATTCAAAAAAACAGGGGGCCACTGAAGCTTTCTTT. Translation gives CANNSKKQGATEAFF.

The J gene is TRBJ1-5, the V gene TRBV28, with TRBD1 matching 7 bases. The CDR3 is 15 residues long. The germline V gene has CDR1 MDHEN and CDR2 SYDVKM. After removal of 5 bases from V and 3 bases from J, the junction contained 7 bases not matched to a gene. The CDR3 DNA sequence: TGTGCCAGCAGTGCCGTCGACAGGGACAATCAGCCCCAGCATTTT. Translating it yields CASSAVDRDNQPQHF.

The genes are TRBV23-1 and TRBJ1-2; TRBD1 matches at 7 bases. TRBV23-1 is classed as an ORF, of uncertain function. This CDR3 comprises 15 residues. Trimming at V came to 0 bases and at J to 3 bases, leaving 4 bases not matched to a gene. Here the CDR3 reads CASSQSGRGDYGYTF. The CDR3 DNA sequence: TGCGCCAGCAGTCAATCGGGCAGGGGGGACTATGGCTACACCTTC.

The V call is TRBV2, the J call TRBJ1-6; D is perhaps TRBD1 (6 bases). The CDR3 extends over 17 amino acids. The V gene lost 6 bases and the J gene lost 1 base, with 16 bases spanning the gap. Germline V gene data show CDR1 as SNHLY and CDR2 as FYNNEI. The CDR3 nucleotides are TGTGCCAGCAGGGCCCAGGGGTGGGGTTCCTATAATTCACCCCTCCACTTT. Translating gives CASRAQGWGSYNSPLHF.

The J gene is TRBJ1-1, the V gene TRBV3-1 (or the pseudogene TRBV3-2), with 8 positions matching TRBD1. The germline gives CDR1 LGHDT, CDR2 YNNKEL (reference sequence). The CDR3 loop spans 15 amino acids. Trimming removed 8 bases from V and 0 bases from J; junction bases left unmatched: 8. The CDR3 spells CASSDRGPMNTEAFF. The CDR3 nucleotides are TGTGCCAGCTCTGACAGGGGACCAATGAACACTGAAGCTTTCTTT.

This sequence joins TRBV9 and TRBJ1-6, with 8 bases matching TRBD1. The CDR3 has 17 amino acids. Germline CDR1 SGDLS, CDR2 YYNGEE. With 0 bases clipped from V and 1 base from J, the junction kept 3 bases outside the gene matches. CDR3 DNA: TGTGCCAGCAGCGTAGACAGGGGGGGGTCCTATAATTCACCCCTCCACTTT. It is translated as CASSVDRGGSYNSPLHF.

V gene TRBV3-1 (or the pseudogene TRBV3-2) combines with J gene TRBJ1-1; the D gene is possibly TRBD1 (6 bases). The CDR3 sequence is 14 residues long. V was trimmed by 6 bases and J by 4 bases, leaving 15 bases between them. Germline CDR1 and CDR2: LGHDT and YNNKEL (reference sequence). The CDR3 region is CASRESGVSTEAFF. The DNA for the CDR3 is TGTGCCAGCAGAGAATCAGGGGTAAGCACTGAAGCTTTCTTT.

This clone was picked up one time. The chain recombines TRBV6-4 with TRBJ1-2; D uncertain. Germline V gives CDR1 MRHNA, CDR2 SNTAGT. The V end was cut by 2 bases, the J end by 0 bases, with 19 bases between. This CDR3 contains 18 residues. CDR3 region: CASSDIGFKPEANYGYTF. In nucleotides, the CDR3 is TGTGCCAGCAGTGACATCGGGTTTAAGCCTGAAGCTAACTATGGCTACACCTTC.

The chain has TRBV7-6 and TRBJ1-4; 7 bases line up with TRBD1. The CDR3 consists of 19 residues. Germline trimming cut 2 bases from V and 6 bases from J; bases unmatched to any gene: 18. Germline V CDR1 and CDR2: SGHVS, FNYEAQ. DNA of the CDR3: TGTGCCAGCAGCTTAATTCCGGTACAGGGGAGCTTGGATGATGAAAAACTGTTTTTT. Translated: CASSLIPVQGSLDDEKLFF. Based on the CDR3 plus reference TRBV7-6 and TRBJ1-4, the full variable domain is GAGVSQSPRYKVTKRGQDVALRCDPISGHVSLYWYRQALGQGPEFLTYFNYEAQQDKSGLPNDRFSAERPEGSISTLTIQRTEQRDSAMYRCASSLIPVQGSLDDEKLFFGSGTQLSVL.

The chain uses TRBV9 and TRBJ2-3, with TRBD2 matching 13 bases. The V gene end was trimmed by 2 bases and the J gene end by 4 bases; junction bases not matched to a gene: 4. The germline V gene has CDR1 SGDLS and CDR2 YYNGEE. The CDR3 loop spans 16 amino acids. The chain's CDR3 is CASSVRTSGGADTQYF. The CDR3 DNA follows: TGTGCCAGCAGCGTTAGGACTAGCGGGGGCGCAGATACGCAGTATTTT.

This sequence joins TRBV7-3 and TRBJ1-2; TRBD1 matches 7 bases. Losses at the gene ends were 5 bases for V and 5 bases for J; bases not matched to a gene: 5. The V gene's germline CDR1 is SGHTA and CDR2 FQGTGA. This CDR3 contains 13 residues. Written as DNA, the CDR3 is TGTGCCAGCAGCGACAGGGAAGGGTATGGCTACACCTTC. It encodes CASSDREGYGYTF.

V and J are TRBV7-2 and TRBJ2-4, with a possible D match to TRBD1 (5 bases). In germline, CDR1 is SGHTA, CDR2 FQGNSA. Trimming took off 1 base at V and 1 base at J, with 5 bases between the two ends. The CDR3 extends over 14 amino acids. The CDR3 sequence is CASSLDRAKNIQYF. The CDR3 bases are TGTGCCAGCAGCTTAGACAGGGCCAAAAACATTCAGTACTTC.

The gene calls are TRBV30 and TRBJ1-1, with TRBD1 identical over 12 bases. Trimming took 5 bases from V and 5 from J; bases not matched to a gene: 3. Germline loops: CDR1 GTSNPN, CDR2 SVGIG (reference sequence). The CDR3 sequence is 13 residues long. CDR3 protein: CAWGGQGATEAFF. CDR3 DNA sequence: TGTGCCTGGGGGGGACAGGGGGCAACTGAAGCTTTCTTT. The whole variable domain, filled in from reference TRBV30 and TRBJ1-1, reads SQTIHQWPATLVQPVGSPLSLECTVEGTSNPNLYWYRQAAGRGLQLLFYSVGIGQISSEVPQNLSASRPQDRQFILSSKKLLLSDSGFYLCAWGGQGATEAFFGQGTRLTVV.

The V call is TRBV5-1, the J call TRBJ1-4; D is ambiguous. Trimming pared 2 bases from V and 0 bases from J, leaving 5 bases between. The germline V gene has CDR1 SGHRS and CDR2 YFSETQ. This CDR3 is built from 14 residues. The CDR3, as DNA: TGCGCCAGCAGCTTCCAGTCAACTAATGAAAAACTGTTTTTT. Its protein is CASSFQSTNEKLFF.

This clone has a handful of counts. V is TRBV20-1 and J is TRBJ1-1; D is possibly TRBD1 (5 bases). Germline V CDR1 and CDR2: DFQATT, SNEGSKA (reference sequence). V was shortened by 0 bases and J by 8 bases, with 7 bases between the two germline ends. This CDR3 region has 11 residues. CDR3 loop: CSAREEGEAFF. CDR3 bases: TGCAGTGCTAGAGAGGAGGGGGAAGCTTTCTTT.